Sequencing of this TCR beta chain was carried out in a study of Ad26.COV2.S vaccination and SARS-CoV-2 variants. On this clone: Antigen specificity is unknown.

Assay used: immunoSEQ multiplex PCR; TCRdb lists only in-frame clones, some missing. This repertoire shows tens of thousands of clones, roughly 84% found once; its top ten account for about a sixth. Regarding the study as a whole: Spike-specific TCR breadth was greater after Ad26.COV2.S than placebo. An underestimation of total T cell responses may have resulted from the TCR breadth and depth analyses. It was reported that spike-specific CD8+ and CD4+ T cell responses were substantially broad after vaccination.

From germline, CDR1 is MGHDK and CDR2 SYGVNS. The CDR3 covers 17 residues. The V end lost 4 bases, the J end lost 0 bases, and 15 bases lay between the germline ends. The source of this sequence is a human donor who had recovered from COVID-19. The chain employs TRBV25-1 and TRBJ1-4, with D maybe TRBD1 (5 bases). The material sequenced was peripheral blood, taken after recovery from COVID-19. The CDR3 DNA reads as TGTGCCAGCAGTGTTCACGGACACAAAACAACTAATGAAAAACTGTTTTTT. Its protein product is CASSVHGHKTTNEKLFF.